This T cell receptor beta chain appears in the sequencing data of a study of molecular identifiers for immune sequencing clone quantification. Each CDR3 protein gets one entry after TCRdb re-called the PCR reads with MiXCR. This sample has 50,000 to 65,000 distinct CDR3 sequences, with roughly a quarter found just once. This clonotype was observed a few times. Its antigen is currently unknown. V dropped 5 bases and J dropped 7; count of bases not matched to a gene: 7. This CDR3 has 14 amino acids. In germline, CDR1 is MNHEY, CDR2 SMNVEV (reference sequence). Study outcomes and limitations: Barcode-sharing identical TCR molecules could underestimate highly expanded clone sizes.

This chain connects TRBV27 to TRBJ2-2, with 7 bases aligning to TRBD1. The TCR comes from a human donor in good health. Some libraries in this study had Jurkat cell RNA spiked in. Sequencing was carried out using naive CD8+ T cells from blood, with Jurkat cell RNA spiked in. Noted subset: FACS-sorted CD8+CD4-CCR7+CD45RA+ naive T cells. The CDR3 protein is CASSPEQGSGELFF. DNA for the CDR3: TGTGCCAGCAGTCCCGAACAGGGGAGCGGGGAGCTGTTTTTT.